This paragraph covers one TCR beta chain sequence. No cognate antigen has been identified for it. No quality values exist for individual bases; no much larger clone is one base distant. Counted from cysteine to phenylalanine, this CDR3 has 15 amino acids. Just the 45-base CDR3 DNA is kept, in frame starting at base 1. The CDR1 and CDR2 encoded by the germline V gene are ENHRY and SYGVKD. V was cut back by 3 bases and J by 2 bases, leaving a gap of 12 bases between them. This sample was taken from a study of OX40 agonist ivuxolimab in advanced cancers. Broadly, across the study: Ivuxolimab was a fully human IgG2 agonistic monoclonal antibody targeting the costimulatory receptor OX40 (CD134). Intravenous ivuxolimab was administered to patients every 2 weeks at six dose levels: 0.01, 0.1, 0.3, 1.5, 3 and 10 mg/kg. Among the 52 dose-escalation patients, 19 had hepatocellular carcinoma, about 15 melanoma, 9 renal cell carcinoma and 9 head and neck cancer. The dose-escalation cohort was around 84% male with a mean age of about 65 years, ranging from roughly 23 to 85. Prior anti-PD-1, anti-PD-L1 or anti-CTLA-4 therapy was permitted, and approximately 41% of dose-escalation patients had received checkpoint inhibitors. Partial responses were achieved by three dose-escalation patients, of whom one had hepatocellular carcinoma and two had cutaneous melanoma. The purpose of peripheral TCRbeta sequencing was to test whether ivuxolimab changed TCR sequence diversity and led to clonal T-cell expansion. The monotherapy dose-escalation portion (N ≈ 50 patients) of the phase I ivuxolimab trial is reported in the paper.

For sequencing of the TCRbeta CDR3 region, genomic DNA was extracted from the sorted cells. TCRbeta CDR3 regions were sequenced using the immunoSEQ Assay. Held by TCRdb, this immuneACCESS table contains in-frame sequences only and omits some clones. Under half of the omission traces to an unresolved V gene where checked; the cause of the rest is unknown. A total of approximately 130,000 clones appear in this sample, 85% to 95% of them only once. The ten largest clones capture under 1.3% of the sample. Broader findings and caveats from the paper: At doses from 0.1 to 3.0 mg/kg, clonal expansion was seen in both CD4+ and CD8+ blood T cells between baseline and week 6. Low levels of normalized T-cell clonal expansion were also seen in some patients who did not respond. Partial responders in the 0.1-3.0 mg/kg groups had among the lowest normalized peripheral clonal expansion, especially among CD8+ T cells. After ivuxolimab, expanded clones were on average more numerous among CD8+ T cells than among CD4+ T cells. Antigen specificity was not determined for the clonally expanded peripheral T cells.

Patients with autoimmune disease history or receiving systemic immunosuppression were excluded from the trial. In every dose cohort, peripheral blood was drawn for TCR sequencing at baseline, cycle 4 day 1, and cycle 7 day 1. The samples were taken from a phase I, first-in-human, multicenter, open-label dose-escalation trial of ivuxolimab. Adults with locally advanced or metastatic head and neck squamous cell, hepatocellular, melanoma or renal cell carcinoma were enrolled in the trial. CD4+ and CD8+ T cells were sorted separately from peripheral blood before TCR sequencing. The source was CD4+ or CD8+ T cells sorted from blood, collected in a trial of the OX40 agonist ivuxolimab. Recombination connected TRBV10-3 to TRBJ2-3; TRBD2 could be the D gene, as 5 bases match. This TCR derives from an adult with an advanced solid tumor such as melanoma, head and neck, liver or kidney cancer. The CDR3 has the sequence CAISDPRGNTDTQYF. At the DNA level, the sequence is TGTGCCATCAGTGATCCTCGGGGAAACACAGATACGCAGTATTTT.